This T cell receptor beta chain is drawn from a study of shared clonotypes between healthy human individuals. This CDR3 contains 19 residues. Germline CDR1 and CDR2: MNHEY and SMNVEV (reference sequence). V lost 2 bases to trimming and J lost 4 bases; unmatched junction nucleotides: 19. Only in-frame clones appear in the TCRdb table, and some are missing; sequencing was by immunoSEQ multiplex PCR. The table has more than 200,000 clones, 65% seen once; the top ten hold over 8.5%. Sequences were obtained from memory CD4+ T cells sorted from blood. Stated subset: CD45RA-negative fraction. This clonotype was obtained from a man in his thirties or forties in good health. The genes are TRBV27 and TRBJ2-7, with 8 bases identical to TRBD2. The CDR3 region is CASSLNANPRLARKYEQYF. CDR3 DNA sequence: TGTGCCAGCAGTTTAAATGCTAACCCGCGACTAGCGAGGAAATACGAGCAGTACTTC.